This T cell receptor (beta chain) was captured by sequencing in a study of cytomegalovirus exposure and HLA in healthy donors (dated by TCRdb to about 2017). About the investigation overall: In an earlier analysis of under 750 of the donors, 250 to 350 Gb of sequence data and just under 120 million unique TCR beta sequences from 150 million to 200 million T cells were reported. Among some 400 genotyped donors of the cohort, an average of around 250,000 unique TCR beta nucleotide sequences was sequenced per donor, of which approximately 19% were non-productive. An earlier analysis of 450 to 750 of the donors used high-throughput TCR beta sequencing to judge whether each TCR beta V gene segment behaved as functional or pseudogenic. The T cell repertoires of several hundred subjects were profiled by immunosequencing and related to cytomegalovirus serostatus. Among the roughly 400 genotyped donors, 75% to 90% belonged to the genetic ancestry cluster associated with self-reported Caucasian donors. Alongside the repertoire data, information on donor age, sex, ethnicity and CMV serostatus was compiled. All discovery cohort repertoires had been generated using a single sequencing platform. The study combined high-throughput TCR immunosequencing, statistical association of individual TCRs with disease status, and machine learning to predict cytomegalovirus infection status. The number of typed donors differed by locus: roughly 620-630 for A, B, C, DRB1 and DQB1; approximately 520 for DQA1; fewer than 610 for DPA1; and roughly 450 for DPB1. Because of strong linkage in the cohort, roughly five DR-DQ haplotypes were treated as single units for association and clustering. Genome-wide SNP genotypes for about 65% of the 666 donors were used in a later genetic analysis, which treated that subset as a discovery cohort. The study aimed to test whether cataloging public T cell receptors could reveal signatures of past pathogen exposure. HLA typing covered class I and class II loci at four-digit resolution. Rather than drawing on any new phenotypic data, the later analysis identified candidate immune exposures from TCR beta sequences and the way those sequences occurred across donors. To study patterns of TCR occurrence, a later analysis re-analyzed previously published TCR beta repertoires from 550 to 800 donors and added high-resolution HLA genotyping. About 320 gigabases of sequencing data and some 85 million unique TCR sequences were included in an early release covering about 700 HLA-typed donors. Along with the approximately 700-subject first cohort, a separate validation cohort of over 90 different subjects was used. Paper-wide results and their limitations: In this cohort, only TCR beta chains were sequenced, and detectable features were limited by the absence of alpha or paired-chain data. An association between a missense DCLRE1C variant and V-gene and J-gene trimming of TCR beta chains was found in a later genetic analysis and replicated in an independent cohort. A cluster of highly shared sequence variants was judged likely to represent a technical artifact of the sequencing pipeline. When HLA alleles, especially DR and DQ, strongly co-occurred, TCR associations were difficult to assign to individual alleles. A later analysis found that most CMV-associated TCR beta chains appeared HLA-restricted, with HLA associations seemingly driven largely by CMV exposure. Over 15 rarely observed V segments, including chromosome 9 orphons, were excluded from the earlier analysis of approximately 600 of the donors because counts were too low. Correlated functional status among segregating V segments might be attributable to linkage disequilibrium, but an unknown experimental factor could not be ruled out. A few of the identified cytomegalovirus-associated TCR beta chains were confirmed in vitro to be specific for cytomegalovirus antigens. Sequencing depth was assumed to be roughly uniform across donors in the presence/absence analyses, though that assumption may not hold. According to a later genetic analysis, donors in an Asian-associated ancestry cluster had fewer N-insertions in productive TCRs than the approximately 610-donor mean. A later analysis reported that several top co-occurrence clusters appeared linked to parvovirus B19, influenza, CMV and Epstein-Barr virus. Most TCR sequences were seen in very few donors, while some public TCRs were found in many individuals. In the study, some 160 TCR beta chains were listed as associated with cytomegalovirus. In a later analysis, TCR association rates were found to vary across HLA loci, with the most associated TCRs seen for DRB1 alleles and the fewest for HLA-C alleles. At a false discovery rate of 0.05, a later analysis linked some 18,000 TCR beta sequences to specific HLA alleles. In a later analysis, HLA-associated TCR beta chains were found to be more clonally expanded and to have lower generation probabilities than equally common non-associated chains. CMV serostatus was the only immune exposure information available for the cohort. Some IMGT-functional V segments, including TRBV6-2 and TRBV6-3, could not be told apart with the 87-base-pair reads, so those segments were excluded. Broadly in line with IMGT annotations, most TCR beta V segments showed up in productive rearrangements about 90% or about 30% of the time in an earlier analysis of 450 to 600 of the donors. The authors suggested that the approach could potentially be extended to other disease states and immunological phenotypes. Because HLA typing was missing for some donors at each locus, association tests included only the typed subset. A further reported finding was that TCR beta sequences accurately predicted the HLA-A and HLA-B alleles for most subjects in the first cohort. The classifier was reported to diagnose cytomegalovirus status with high specificity and sensitivity in both the original cohort and the validation cohort.

As concerns this clone: Its antigen remains unidentified. Per-base quality was not reported, and no clone a single base away is much larger than it.

Library construction relied on the immunoSEQ multiplex PCR assay. The multiplex PCR relied on a mix of 60 forward primers for TCR Vbeta segments and 13 reverse primers for TCR Jbeta segments. The CDR3 region of rearranged TCR beta genes was amplified from genomic DNA by a multiplex PCR assay. Amplified TCR beta libraries were sequenced as 87-base-pair reads on the Illumina HiSeq System. As for how the authors treated the data: Across the roughly 700 repertoires, a later analysis counted roughly 77 million unique TCR beta chains, some 11 million of which were shared by at least two donors. Raw reads were error-corrected and collapsed into unique sequences with a nearest-neighbor algorithm that merged closely related sequences to remove PCR and sequencing errors. Alignment of CDR3 sequences to IMGT reference sequences was used to assign V, D and J gene segments. For a sequence to be retained, a match of at least six nucleotides was required to both a V gene segment and a J gene segment. Rearrangements were called productive when the CDR3 lacked stop codons and stayed in frame with V and J; all others were non-productive. Following IMGT convention, CDR3 was defined as the stretch from the second conserved V-encoded cysteine up to the conserved J-encoded phenylalanine. The earlier analysis of about 570 of the donors excluded any sequence lacking an unambiguous match to a single V gene segment. In an earlier analysis of a few hundred of the donors, a V segment was called functional when productive rearrangements were above 56.7%, and segregating when the standard deviation between donors exceeded 5%. A statistical classification framework was built for diagnosing cytomegalovirus status from the catalog of TCR beta chain sequences. In a later analysis, TCR nucleotide sequences were compared against IMGT/GENE-DB human TR gene sequences so that V and J genes could be assigned. In a later analysis, CDR3 sequences and most-parsimonious VDJ recombination scenarios were assigned using the TCRdist pipeline. In a later analysis, each TCR beta chain was defined by its CDR3 amino acid sequence together with its V-gene family, and reads without a unique V-gene family were excluded. In a later analysis, nearly 600 highly shared, low-generation-probability nucleotide sequences were removed to address suspected cross-contamination and a sequencing artifact. In a later analysis, a clonal expansion index was calculated for each public chain from normalized within-repertoire ranks of inferred template counts. Generation probabilities in a later analysis came from a VDJ recombination model fitted to out-of-frame rearrangements, and those results were checked against IGoR. In a later analysis, hypergeometric tests were used to score TCR-TCR, TCR-HLA and TCR-CMV co-occurrence, with a repertoire-size bias correction applied to TCR pairs. False discovery rates were estimated in a later analysis by permuting HLA or CMV assignments 20 times. In a later analysis, co-occurring TCRs were grouped using DBSCAN, with TCRdist sequence similarity added in when clustering inside HLA-allele-positive subsets. Repertoires with fewer than 30,000 or more than 120,000 public chains were left out of co-occurrence clustering, as were about 5 repertoires with anomalous nucleotide sharing. Imported from immuneACCESS, the table was reduced by TCRdb to in-frame sequences with V and J called. These copies leave out some clones; in studies compared against another copy, an unresolved V gene accounts for under half, and the cause of the remainder is not known. Clone size and V and J calls were adopted from that table, with D and trimming inferred from the DNA. For this sample there are 90,000 to 110,000 clones; about three quarters appear just once. The top ten clonotypes cover over 7% of the sample.

From the cysteine up to the phenylalanine, the CDR3 has a length of 15 residues. Of the read, only the CDR3 DNA is kept; its 45 bases are in frame from base 1. A distance of 11 bases separates the germline ends of V and J, which lose 0 bases and 2 bases respectively. From a lookup of the germline V gene (reference sequence), CDR1 and CDR2 are GTSNPN and SVGIG. The cohort consisted of 600 to 700 healthy bone marrow donors. At the time of sampling, every cohort member was nominally healthy, though immune exposures that went unrecorded were likely present. The donor tested CMV seropositive, placing the donor among the roughly 270 seropositive members of the cohort. A peripheral blood sample was provided by each donor, and peripheral blood mononuclear cells were used for TCR beta sequencing. The Qiagen DNeasy Blood Extraction Kit was used to extract genomic DNA from the blood cell samples.

Sequenced material: PBMCs. The source of this sequence is a woman between 40 and 55 years old in good health and CMV-seropositive. The rearranged segments are TRBV30 and TRBJ2-1; perhaps TRBD1 is the D gene, with 5 bases matching. The CDR3 loop reads CAWSVQVRPYNEQFF. Read as DNA, the sequence is TGTGCCTGGAGTGTACAGGTCCGTCCCTACAATGAGCAGTTCTTC.